The clone carrying this T cell receptor beta chain was picked up one time. Per the original data handling: Scientists estimated how many nucleated cells there were by amplifying reference gene primers. Profiled with immunoSEQ multiplex PCR; TCRdb holds only in-frame clones, not every one. The V and J calls and clone size are taken from that table; D and trimming were inferred from the DNA. The sample lists under 350,000 clones, approximately 86% occurring once. This sample was included in a study of blood T cell repertoires in COVID-19. Study-level background: In each case, the material was cDNA or gDNA derived from T cells, B-cell-depleted T cells, or PBMCs.

Germline V gives CDR1 LNHNV, CDR2 YYDKDF (reference sequence). The CDR3 runs 17 residues. Trimming pared 0 bases from V and 2 bases from J, leaving 14 bases between. Participants spanned ages roughly 18 to 95 years and resided in about two dozen US areas. Which cohort a participant joined came from the clinical history participants gave. The chain employs TRBV15 and TRBJ2-4, with D possibly being TRBD1 (7 bases). The sequence was obtained from a woman in her thirties or forties with acute COVID-19. Material for sequencing was PBMCs or T cells enriched from blood (not recorded which). CDR3 in amino acids: CATSRDWRGQSKNIQYF. CDR3 DNA sequence: TGTGCCACCAGCAGAGATTGGAGGGGACAGTCCAAAAACATTCAGTACTTC.